This is a list of T cell receptor beta chains from one sample in a study of shared clonotypes between healthy human individuals. TCRdb keeps only in-frame clones here, not all; method: immunoSEQ multiplex PCR. The sample carries about 450,000 clones, 70% to 85% recorded once. The material sequenced was PBMCs. The source is a woman aged 40 to 50 in good health. Some clones in this sample may be carry-over from other donors' samples. The CDR3 runs from the conserved cysteine through the conserved F or W. D genes are given only for firm matches. The listing skips clone size in some rows; elsewhere it reads once, few, many or a size class.

TRBJ2-1 - - TRBV5-4 TGTGCCAGCAGCTTGAGGCTCAACAATGAGCAGTTCTTC CASSLRLNNEQFF
TRBJ2-3 TRBD2 - TRBV30 TGTGCCTGGAGTGGGGGGGGAGCGGATACGCAGTATTTT CAWSGGGADTQYF
TRBJ2-7 TRBD1 - TRBV30 TGTGCCTCCAACAGGGGGAGCTCCTACGAGCAGTACTTC CASNRGSSYEQYF
TRBJ1-3 - - TRBV18 TGTGCCAGCTCACCAAGGACAGACTCTGGAAACACCATATATTTT CASSPRTDSGNTIYF
TRBJ2-2 - - TRBV28 TGTGCCAGCAGTTTATCACTAGCGAACACCGGGGAGCTGTTTTTT CASSLSLANTGELFF
TRBJ2-4 - - TRBV5-1 TGCGCCAGCAGCTTGGTGCCCCCTGGGGGGCGGGCCAAAAACATTCAGTACTTC CASSLVPPGGRAKNIQYF
TRBJ2-7 - - TRBV7-9 TGTGCCACGTCTAACTACGAGCAGTACTTC CATSNYEQYF
TRBJ2-3 - once TRBV28 TGTGCCAGCAGTTTTTACGGCGACGCCGATACGCAGTATTTT CASSFYGDADTQYF
TRBJ2-7 TRBD2 once TRBV2 TGTGCCAGCAGAGTAATAGCGGGAAGCTCCTACGAGCAGTACTTC CASRVIAGSSYEQYF
TRBJ2-4 TRBD1 - TRBV7-2 TGTGCCAGCAGCTTAGTTAGCGCCAGGGGGGCCAAAAACATTCAGTACTTC CASSLVSARGAKNIQYF
TRBJ2-7 TRBD1 - TRBV9 TGTGCCAGCAGCGTAGCTACAGGGGATGAGCAGTACTTC CASSVATGDEQYF
TRBJ2-1 TRBD2 - TRBV6-5 TGTGCCAGCAGTTACGGGACTAGCGGGGGCAATGAGCAGTTCTTC CASSYGTSGGNEQFF
TRBJ2-3 TRBD2 - TRBV5-1 TGCGCCAGCAGGACTAGCGGGACCCGAGGCCGCACAGATACGCAGTATTTT CASRTSGTRGRTDTQYF
TRBJ2-3 - - TRBV7-3 TGTGCCAGCGGGCCTACAAGCACAGATACGCAGTATTTT CASGPTSTDTQYF
TRBJ2-7 TRBD1 - TRBV27 TGTGCCAGCAGTTTAGGACAGGGGACATCCTACGAGCAGTACTTC CASSLGQGTSYEQYF
TRBJ2-3 - - TRBV6-6 TGTGCCAGCAGGCCGCCCCCCACAGATACGCAGTATTTT CASRPPPTDTQYF
TRBJ2-5 TRBD2 - TRBV2 TGTGCCAGCAAGCGGGAGGGCCAGGAGACCCAGTACTTC CASKREGQETQYF
TRBJ1-1 - - TRBV23-1 TGCGCCAGCAGTCAATGGTACACTATCACTGAAGCTTTCTTT CASSQWYTITEAFF
TRBJ2-2 - - TRBV2 TGTGCCAGCAGTGTAGAGTATAGCGGGGAGCTGTTTTTT CASSVEYSGELFF
TRBJ1-2 - few TRBV4-1 TGCGCCAGCAGCCCCCGGGGCTTGGTTGGCTACACCTTC CASSPRGLVGYTF